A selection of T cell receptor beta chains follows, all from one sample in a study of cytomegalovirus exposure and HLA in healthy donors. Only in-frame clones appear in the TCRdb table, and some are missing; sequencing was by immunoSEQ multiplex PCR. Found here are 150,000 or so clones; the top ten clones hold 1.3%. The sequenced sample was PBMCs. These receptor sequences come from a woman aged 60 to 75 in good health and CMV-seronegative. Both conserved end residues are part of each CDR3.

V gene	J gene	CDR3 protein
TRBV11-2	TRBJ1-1	CASSSRDRGHTEAFF
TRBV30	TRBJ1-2	CAWSVEYRSGYTF
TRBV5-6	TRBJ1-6	CASSLGTGNYSPLHF
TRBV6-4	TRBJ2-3	CASSRGGGTGTDTQYF
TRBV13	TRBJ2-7	CASSLVAYEQYF
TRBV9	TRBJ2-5	CASSTGLDEETQYF
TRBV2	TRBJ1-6	CASRGQTGSPLHF
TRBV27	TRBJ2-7	CASSSLAGAAYEQYF
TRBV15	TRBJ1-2	CATSNEGRAVGYGYTF
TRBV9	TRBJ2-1	CASSPTGSYNEQFF
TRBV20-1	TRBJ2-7	CSASTGPEQYF
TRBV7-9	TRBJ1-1	CASRTGTENTEAFF
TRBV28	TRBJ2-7	CASRGTSGRIYEQYF
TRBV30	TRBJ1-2	CAWNPERVGYGYTF
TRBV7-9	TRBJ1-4	CACNRASNEKLFF
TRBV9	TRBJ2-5	CASSGPGTGGETQYF
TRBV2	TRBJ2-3	CASGEGTGGPDTQYF
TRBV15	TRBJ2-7	CATSIEGAGGEQYF
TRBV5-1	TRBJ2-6	CASSFFSTGGTGANVLTF
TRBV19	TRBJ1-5	CASSIQGARSNQPQHF
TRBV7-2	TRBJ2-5	CASSLPGARWETQYF
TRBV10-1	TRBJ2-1	CAIGMWRGGRNSYNEQFF
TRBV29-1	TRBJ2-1	CSVDGGRATYNEQFF
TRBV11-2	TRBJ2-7	CASSQRTSGTYEQYF
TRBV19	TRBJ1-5	CASSTNRDSNQPQHF
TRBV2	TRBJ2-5	CASSHRTSQETQYF
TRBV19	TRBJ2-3	CASRPQGRDTDTQYF
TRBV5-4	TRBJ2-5	CASSLGTSGRGRETQYF
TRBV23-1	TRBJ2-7	CASSQSTRPSRYEQYF
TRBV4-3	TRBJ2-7	CASSQIITGNEQYF
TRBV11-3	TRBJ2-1	CASSITGSYNEQFF
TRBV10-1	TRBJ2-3	CASSDVGTLLDTQYF
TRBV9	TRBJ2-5	CASSGRDSLQVGLTQYF
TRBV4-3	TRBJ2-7	CASSQRAATSYEQYF
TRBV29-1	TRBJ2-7	CSVTSGNSYEQYF
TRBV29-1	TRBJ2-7	CSVEDIGRDKQYF
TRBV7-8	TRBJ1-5	CASSLATGIRNQPQHF
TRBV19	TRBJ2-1	CASSIGVGLVYNEQFF
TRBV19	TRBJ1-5	CASTIYGQGSQPQHF
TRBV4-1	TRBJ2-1	CASSQRFASGLYNEQFF
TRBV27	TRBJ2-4	CASSFGVSGGAKAKNIQYF
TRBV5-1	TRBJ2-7	CASSLVVEAYEQYF
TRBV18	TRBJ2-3	CASSPRTAGGTDTQYF
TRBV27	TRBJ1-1	CASSLGGADTEAFF
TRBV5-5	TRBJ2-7	CASSLVYEQYF
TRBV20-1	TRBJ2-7	CSASPRTEQYF